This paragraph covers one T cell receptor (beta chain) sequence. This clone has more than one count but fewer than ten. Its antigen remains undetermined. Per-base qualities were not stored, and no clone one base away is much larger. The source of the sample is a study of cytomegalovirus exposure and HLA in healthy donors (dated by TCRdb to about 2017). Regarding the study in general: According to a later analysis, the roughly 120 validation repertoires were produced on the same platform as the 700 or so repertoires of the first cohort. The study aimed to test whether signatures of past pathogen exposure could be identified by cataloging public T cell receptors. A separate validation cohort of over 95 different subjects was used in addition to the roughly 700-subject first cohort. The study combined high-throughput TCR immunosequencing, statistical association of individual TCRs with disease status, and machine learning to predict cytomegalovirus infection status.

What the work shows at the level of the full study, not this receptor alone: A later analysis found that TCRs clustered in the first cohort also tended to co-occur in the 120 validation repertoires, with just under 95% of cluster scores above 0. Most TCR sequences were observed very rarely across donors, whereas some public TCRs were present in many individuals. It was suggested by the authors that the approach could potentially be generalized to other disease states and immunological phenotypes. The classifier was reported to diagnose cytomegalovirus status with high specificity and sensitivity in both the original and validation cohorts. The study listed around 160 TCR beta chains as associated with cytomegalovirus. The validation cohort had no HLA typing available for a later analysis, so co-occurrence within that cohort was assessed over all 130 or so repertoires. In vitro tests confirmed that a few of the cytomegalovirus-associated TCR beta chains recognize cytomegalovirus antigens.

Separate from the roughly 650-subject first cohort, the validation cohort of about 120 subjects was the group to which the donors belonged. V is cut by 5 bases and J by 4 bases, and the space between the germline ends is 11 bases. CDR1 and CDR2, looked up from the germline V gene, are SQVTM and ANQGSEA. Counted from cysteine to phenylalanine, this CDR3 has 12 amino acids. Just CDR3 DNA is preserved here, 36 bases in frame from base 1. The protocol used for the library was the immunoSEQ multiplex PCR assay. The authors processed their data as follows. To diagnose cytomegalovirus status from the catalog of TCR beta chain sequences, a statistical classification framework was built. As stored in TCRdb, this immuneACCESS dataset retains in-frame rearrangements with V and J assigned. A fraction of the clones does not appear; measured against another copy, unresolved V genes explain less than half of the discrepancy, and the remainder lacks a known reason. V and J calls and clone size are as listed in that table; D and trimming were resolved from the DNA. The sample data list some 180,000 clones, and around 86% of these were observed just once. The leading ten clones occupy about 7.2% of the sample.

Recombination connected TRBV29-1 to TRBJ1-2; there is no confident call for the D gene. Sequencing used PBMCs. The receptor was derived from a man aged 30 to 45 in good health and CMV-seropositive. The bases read TGCAGCGTTATAAGCGTGGCCTATGGCTACACCTTC. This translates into CSVISVAYGYTF.